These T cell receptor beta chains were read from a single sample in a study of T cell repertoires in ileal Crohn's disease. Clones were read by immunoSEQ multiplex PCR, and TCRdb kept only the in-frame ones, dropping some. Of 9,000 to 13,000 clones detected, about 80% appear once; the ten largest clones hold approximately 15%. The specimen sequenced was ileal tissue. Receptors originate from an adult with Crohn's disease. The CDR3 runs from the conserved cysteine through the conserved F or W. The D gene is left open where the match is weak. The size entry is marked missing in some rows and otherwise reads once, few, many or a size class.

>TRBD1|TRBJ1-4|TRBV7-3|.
TGTGCCAGCAGCCCGACAGGGGGAACTAATGAAAAACTGTTTTTT
CASSPTGGTNEKLFF
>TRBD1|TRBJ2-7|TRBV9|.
TGTGCCAGCAGCGTAGTGGAAGAGGGGACAGGGGACGTCGAGCAGTACTTC
CASSVVEEGTGDVEQYF
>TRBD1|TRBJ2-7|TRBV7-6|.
TGTGCCAGCAGCAGACAGGGGGTGAGCACCTACGAGCAGTACTTC
CASSRQGVSTYEQYF
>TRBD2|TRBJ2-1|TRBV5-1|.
TGCGCCAGCAGTCCTCTACTAGCGGGGGCCGACAATGAGCAGTTCTTC
CASSPLLAGADNEQFF
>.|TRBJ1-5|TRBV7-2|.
TGTGCCAGCAGCCCCCGTTGGGCTAGCAATCAGCCCCAGCATTTT
CASSPRWASNQPQHF
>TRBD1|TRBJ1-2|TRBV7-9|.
TGTGCCAGCAGCCAAGGTGAGGGACAGGATTATGGCTACACCTTC
CASSQGEGQDYGYTF
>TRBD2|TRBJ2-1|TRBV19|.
TGTGCCAGTACAGGGACTAGCGGGGGATGGGGAGATGAGCAGTTCTTC
CASTGTSGGWGDEQFF
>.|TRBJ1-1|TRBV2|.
TGTGCCAGCAGTGATCAGGAGAACACTGAAGCTTTCTTT
CASSDQENTEAFF
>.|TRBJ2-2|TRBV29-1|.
TGCAGCGTTGATGGGCAGGGCTACACCGGGGAGCTGTTTTTT
CSVDGQGYTGELFF
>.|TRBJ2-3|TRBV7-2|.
TGTGCCAGCAGCTCTATGTTTAGCACCCCCACAGATACGCAGTATTTT
CASSSMFSTPTDTQYF
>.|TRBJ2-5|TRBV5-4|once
TGTGCCAGCAGCCTACAGGGAAAAGAGACCCAGTACTTC
CASSLQGKETQYF
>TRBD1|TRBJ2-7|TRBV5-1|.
TGCGCCAGCAGCTGGTTACCGGGACAGGGGGCTGGCGAGCAGTACTTC
CASSWLPGQGAGEQYF
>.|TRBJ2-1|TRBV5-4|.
TGTGCCAGCAGCCTCGAAATCCATAGCAATGAGCAGTTCTTC
CASSLEIHSNEQFF
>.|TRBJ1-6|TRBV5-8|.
TGTGCCGCTCGAGGCGCCGGCTCCTATAATTCACCCCTCCACTTT
CAARGAGSYNSPLHF
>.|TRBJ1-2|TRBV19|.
TGTGCCAGTAGAGACAGTTACTTATATGGCTACACCTTC
CASRDSYLYGYTF
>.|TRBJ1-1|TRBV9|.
TGTGCCAGCAGCGTATCCTTGAACACTGAAGCTTTCTTT
CASSVSLNTEAFF
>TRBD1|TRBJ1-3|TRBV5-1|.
TGCGCCAGCAGAAAAGGGACAGACTCTGGAAACACCATATATTTT
CASRKGTDSGNTIYF
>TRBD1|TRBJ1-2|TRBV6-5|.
TGTGCCAGCAGAAGGGGACAGGGAGTCTATGGCTACACCTTC
CASRRGQGVYGYTF
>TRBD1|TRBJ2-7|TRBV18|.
TGTGCCAGCTCACGAGGACAGGGAATCCACGAGCAGTACTTC
CASSRGQGIHEQYF
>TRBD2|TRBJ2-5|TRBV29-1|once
TGCAGCGTTGCCCAGCGGGGGCCGCAAGAGACCCAGTACTTC
CSVAQRGPQETQYF
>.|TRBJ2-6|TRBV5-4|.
TGTGCCAGCAGATCATCAATGACAGGTACTGGGGCCAACGTCCTGACTTTC
CASRSSMTGTGANVLTF
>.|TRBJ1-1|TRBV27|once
TGTGCCAGCAGTCCCCTCGAGTTGAACACTGAAGCTTTCTTT
CASSPLELNTEAFF
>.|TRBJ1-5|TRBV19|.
TGTGCCAGTAGTTTCCAGGGAAGAAACAATCAGCCCCAGCATTTT
CASSFQGRNNQPQHF
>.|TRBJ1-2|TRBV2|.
TGTGCCAGCATCGGACTTCCGAGTGGTAATGGCTACACCTTC
CASIGLPSGNGYTF